Detailed here is one T cell receptor beta chain. As yet, its antigen is unknown. The sample belongs to a study of CD8 T cells in ankylosing spondylitis. Trimming left V 3 bases short and J 6 bases short, with 16 bases between. The CDR3 sequence is 14 residues long. From germline, CDR1 is SGHNT and CDR2 YYREEE (reference sequence). MiXCR, applied by TCRdb to the 5' RACE reads, yields one record per CDR3 protein. The sample includes more than 60,000 distinct CDR3 sequences, approximately 6% of them seen just once. Study-level results: Disease-associated clones were reportedly significantly overrepresented in matched ankylosing spondylitis synovial fluid.

This TCR derives from a male donor with ankylosing spondylitis. What was sequenced was synovial fluid, either unsorted or a sorted T cell fraction (not recorded which). V gene TRBV5-4 combines with J gene TRBJ2-7, with D possibly being TRBD1 (6 bases). The CDR3 DNA sequence: TGTGCCAGCAGCTGGAGGACAGTTGTGACCGAGCAGTACTTC. It encodes CASSWRTVVTEQYF.